This TCR beta chain was obtained from a study of OX40 agonist ivuxolimab in advanced cancers. At the level of the study: Patients were given ivuxolimab, an antibody that agonizes OX40 (CD134). The study enrolled dose-escalation patients with hepatocellular carcinoma, melanoma, renal cell or head and neck cancer.

Worth noting for this clone: Its antigen is unknown.

Assay used: immunoSEQ multiplex PCR; TCRdb lists only in-frame clones, some missing. The repertoire holds fewer than 65,000 clones, with around 89% as singletons. Germline V gives CDR1 DFQATT, CDR2 SNEGSKA (reference sequence). This CDR3 is 11 amino acids long. V lost 7 bases, J lost 11 bases, and 15 bases lay in between. Broader study findings: Not determined was the antigen specificity of the expanded peripheral T cells. Low levels of normalized T-cell clonal expansion also appeared in some nonresponders.

The chain combines TRBV20-1 with TRBJ1-5; TRBD1 might be the D (5 bases). The receptor's source is an adult with an advanced solid tumor such as melanoma, head and neck, liver or kidney cancer. The starting material was CD4+ or CD8+ T cells sorted from blood, obtained in a trial of the OX40 agonist ivuxolimab. This CDR3 reads CSVGTRTAQHF. CDR3 sequence (DNA): TGCAGTGTTGGGACCCGGACGGCCCAGCATTTT.